Given below is one T cell receptor beta chain in context. No antigen is known for it. This sample is drawn from a study of blood T cells in healthy people across ages. Each donor was a healthy Caucasian individual from Russia, aged about 6 to 100. Every donor gave roughly 9.2 milliliters of peripheral blood. Through a sample-barcoded 5' primer and a J-beta primer mix, a second PCR was run for roughly 7 to 11 cycles. Every molecule of cDNA carried a tag from a template-switch adaptor with 12 random nucleotides. TCRdb analysed the 5' RACE reads with MiXCR anew, one entry per CDR3 protein. Of about 970,000 distinct CDR3 sequences listed, roughly 50% are singletons. This CDR3 has 17 residues. Losses at the gene ends were 8 bases for V and 3 bases for J; bases not matched to a gene: 13. Per germline, CDR1 SNHLY and CDR2 FYNNEI. The study's findings and limits: TCR beta diversity per million T cells fell roughly linearly with age.

Sequencing input: blood. The TCR originated in a woman aged 60 to 75 in good health. This chain uses TRBV2 with TRBJ2-5, with TRBD2 matching over 12 bases. CDR3 nucleotides: TGTGCCAGCGGAGGACTAGCGGGACTACCCCGCAAAGAGACCCAGTACTTC. It is translated as CASGGLAGLPRKETQYF.